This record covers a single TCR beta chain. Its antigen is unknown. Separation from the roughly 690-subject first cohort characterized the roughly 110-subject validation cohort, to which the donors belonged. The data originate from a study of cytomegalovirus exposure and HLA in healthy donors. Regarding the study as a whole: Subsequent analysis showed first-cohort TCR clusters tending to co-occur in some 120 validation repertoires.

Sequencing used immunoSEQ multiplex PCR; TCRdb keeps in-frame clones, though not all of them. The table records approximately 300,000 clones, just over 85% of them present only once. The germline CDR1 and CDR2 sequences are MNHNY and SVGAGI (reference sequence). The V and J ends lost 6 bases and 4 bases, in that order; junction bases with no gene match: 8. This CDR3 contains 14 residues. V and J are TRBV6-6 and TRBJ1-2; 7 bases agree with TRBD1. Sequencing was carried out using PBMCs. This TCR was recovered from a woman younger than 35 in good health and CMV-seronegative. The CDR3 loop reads CASSYAGQPYGYTF. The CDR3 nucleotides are TGTGCCAGCAGCTATGCGGGACAGCCCTATGGCTACACCTTC.